This T cell receptor beta chain was sequenced during a study of blood T cell repertoires in COVID-19. About the research overall: T cells, B-cell-depleted T cells, or PBMCs provided the cDNA or gDNA that served as material.

The ends were cut back, 6 bases at V and 10 bases at J, with 13 bases in the middle. Germline V gene sequence: CDR1 MNHEY, CDR2 SMNVEV (reference sequence). The CDR3 is 13 amino acids. Living in 24 US areas, the participants were between roughly 18 and 95 years of age. Some clones are missing from TCRdb's copy, which holds only in-frame ones; the method was immunoSEQ multiplex PCR. The sample carries around 430,000 clones, around 87% recorded once. The chain is built from TRBV27 and TRBJ1-6, with D possibly being TRBD1 (5 bases). This receptor was identified in a woman between 45 and 60 years old who had recovered from COVID-19. Sequences were obtained from PBMCs or T cells enriched from blood (not recorded which). Here the CDR3 reads CASRWGVSSPLHF. The CDR3 nucleotides read TGTGCCAGCAGATGGGGGGTTTCGTCACCCCTCCACTTT.